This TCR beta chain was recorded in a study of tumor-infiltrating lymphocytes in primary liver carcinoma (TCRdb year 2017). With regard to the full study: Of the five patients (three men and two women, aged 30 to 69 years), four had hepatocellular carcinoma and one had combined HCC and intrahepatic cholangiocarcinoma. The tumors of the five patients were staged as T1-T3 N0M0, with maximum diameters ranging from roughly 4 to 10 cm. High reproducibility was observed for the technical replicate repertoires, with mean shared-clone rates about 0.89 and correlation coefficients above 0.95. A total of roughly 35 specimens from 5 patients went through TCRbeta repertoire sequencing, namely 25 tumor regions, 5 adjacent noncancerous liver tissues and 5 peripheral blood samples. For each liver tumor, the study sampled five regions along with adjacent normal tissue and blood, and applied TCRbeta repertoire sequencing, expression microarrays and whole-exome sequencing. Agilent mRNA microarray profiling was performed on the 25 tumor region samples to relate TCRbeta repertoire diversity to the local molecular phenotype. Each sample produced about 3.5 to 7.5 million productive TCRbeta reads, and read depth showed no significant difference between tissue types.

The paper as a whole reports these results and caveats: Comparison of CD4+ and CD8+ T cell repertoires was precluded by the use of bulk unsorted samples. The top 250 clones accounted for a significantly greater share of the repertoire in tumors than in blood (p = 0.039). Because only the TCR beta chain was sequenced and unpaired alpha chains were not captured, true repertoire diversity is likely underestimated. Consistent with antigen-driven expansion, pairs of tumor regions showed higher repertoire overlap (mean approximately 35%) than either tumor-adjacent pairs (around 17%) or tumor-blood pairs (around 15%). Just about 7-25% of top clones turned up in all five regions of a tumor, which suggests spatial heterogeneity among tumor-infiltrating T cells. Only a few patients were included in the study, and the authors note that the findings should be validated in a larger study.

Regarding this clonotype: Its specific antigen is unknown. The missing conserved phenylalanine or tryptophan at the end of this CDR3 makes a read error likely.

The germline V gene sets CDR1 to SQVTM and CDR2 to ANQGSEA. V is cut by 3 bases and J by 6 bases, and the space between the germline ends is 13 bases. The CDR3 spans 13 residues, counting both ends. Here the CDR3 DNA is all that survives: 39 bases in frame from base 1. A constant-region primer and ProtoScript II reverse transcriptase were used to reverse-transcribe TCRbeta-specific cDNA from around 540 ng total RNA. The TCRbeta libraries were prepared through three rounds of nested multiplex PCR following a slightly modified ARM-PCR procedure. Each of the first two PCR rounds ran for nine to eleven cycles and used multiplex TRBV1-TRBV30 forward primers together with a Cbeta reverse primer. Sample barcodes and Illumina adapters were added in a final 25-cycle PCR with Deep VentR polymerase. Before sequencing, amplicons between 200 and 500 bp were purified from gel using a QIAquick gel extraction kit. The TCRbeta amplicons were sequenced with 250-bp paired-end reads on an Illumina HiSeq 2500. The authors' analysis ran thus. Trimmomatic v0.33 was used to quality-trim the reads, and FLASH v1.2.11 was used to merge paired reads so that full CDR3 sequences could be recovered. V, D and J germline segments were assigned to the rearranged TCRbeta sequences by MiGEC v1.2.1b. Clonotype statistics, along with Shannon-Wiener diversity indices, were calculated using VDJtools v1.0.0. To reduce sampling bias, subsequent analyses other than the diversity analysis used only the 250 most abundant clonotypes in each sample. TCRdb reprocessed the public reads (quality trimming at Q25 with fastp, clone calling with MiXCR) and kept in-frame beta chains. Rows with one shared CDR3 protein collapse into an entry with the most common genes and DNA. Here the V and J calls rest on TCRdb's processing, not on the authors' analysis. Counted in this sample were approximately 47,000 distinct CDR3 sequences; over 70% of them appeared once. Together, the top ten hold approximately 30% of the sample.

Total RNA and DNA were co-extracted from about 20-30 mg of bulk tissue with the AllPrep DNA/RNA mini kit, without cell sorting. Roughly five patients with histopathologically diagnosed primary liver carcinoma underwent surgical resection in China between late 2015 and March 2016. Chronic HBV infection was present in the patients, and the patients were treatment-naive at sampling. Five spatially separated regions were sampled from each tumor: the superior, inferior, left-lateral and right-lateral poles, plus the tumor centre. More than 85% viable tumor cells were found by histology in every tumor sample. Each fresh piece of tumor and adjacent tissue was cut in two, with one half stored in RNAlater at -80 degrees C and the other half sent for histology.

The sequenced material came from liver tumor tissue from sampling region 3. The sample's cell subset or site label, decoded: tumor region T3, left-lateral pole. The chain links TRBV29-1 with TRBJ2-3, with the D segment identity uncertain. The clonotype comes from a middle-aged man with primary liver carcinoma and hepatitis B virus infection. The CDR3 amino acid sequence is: CSVDETGRDTQYY. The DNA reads TGCAGCGTTGACGAGACGGGCCGGGATACGCAGTATTAT.